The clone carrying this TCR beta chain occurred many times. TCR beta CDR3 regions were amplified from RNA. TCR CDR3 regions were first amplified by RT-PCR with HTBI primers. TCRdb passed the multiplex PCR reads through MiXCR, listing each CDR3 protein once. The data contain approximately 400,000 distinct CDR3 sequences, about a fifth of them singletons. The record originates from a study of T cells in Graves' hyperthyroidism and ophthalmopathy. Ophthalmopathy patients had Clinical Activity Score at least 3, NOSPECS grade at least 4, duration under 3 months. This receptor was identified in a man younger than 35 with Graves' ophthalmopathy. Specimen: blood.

Here the CDR3 reads CASSMGTGPDYEQYF. CDR3 DNA sequence: TGTGCCAGCTCGATGGGCACAGGGCCCGACTACGAGCAGTACTTC. V and J are TRBV28 and TRBJ2-7; D might be TRBD1 (6 bases). The V gene lost 8 bases and the J gene lost 3 bases, with 20 bases spanning the gap. The CDR3 is made up of 15 amino acids. Germline-derived CDR1 and CDR2 are MDHEN and SYDVKM.